The entry below gives a single T cell receptor beta chain sequence along with its context. The second PCR ran about 6 to 11 cycles with a sample-barcoded 5' primer and J-beta primers. TCRdb reprocessed the 5' RACE reads via MiXCR and lists one record per CDR3 protein. The table records roughly 800,000 distinct CDR3 sequences, 58% of them present only once. The data were taken from a study of blood T cells in healthy people across ages. Germline lookup yields CDR1 SGHTA and CDR2 FQGNSA. Trimming removed 3 bases at V and 1 base at J, with 22 bases between. CDR3 size: 19 residues. This receptor was taken from a man aged 25 to 40 in good health. The rearrangement links TRBV7-2 to TRBJ2-4; either TRBD1 or TRBD2 may fit D (6 bases each). The sample comprised blood. CDR3 bases: TGTGCCAGCAGCTTGAGGTTCGCCGAGGGGGGAAGCGCCAAAAACATTCAGTACTTC. Protein: CASSLRFAEGGSAKNIQYF.